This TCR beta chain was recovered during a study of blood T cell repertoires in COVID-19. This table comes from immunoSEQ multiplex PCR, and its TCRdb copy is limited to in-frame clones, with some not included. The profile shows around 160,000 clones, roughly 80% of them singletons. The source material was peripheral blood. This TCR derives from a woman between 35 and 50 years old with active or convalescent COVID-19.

This chain's CDR3 is CSASLEFSNEKLFF. CDR3 bases: TGCAGTGCTAGTCTGGAGTTTTCTAATGAAAAACTGTTTTTT. This chain connects TRBV20-1 to TRBJ1-4; no clear D. CDR1 and CDR2 (germline): DFQATT, SNEGSKA (reference sequence). Trimming shortened V by 3 bases and J by 3 bases, and 11 bases separated the two germline ends. The CDR3 loop spans 14 amino acids.